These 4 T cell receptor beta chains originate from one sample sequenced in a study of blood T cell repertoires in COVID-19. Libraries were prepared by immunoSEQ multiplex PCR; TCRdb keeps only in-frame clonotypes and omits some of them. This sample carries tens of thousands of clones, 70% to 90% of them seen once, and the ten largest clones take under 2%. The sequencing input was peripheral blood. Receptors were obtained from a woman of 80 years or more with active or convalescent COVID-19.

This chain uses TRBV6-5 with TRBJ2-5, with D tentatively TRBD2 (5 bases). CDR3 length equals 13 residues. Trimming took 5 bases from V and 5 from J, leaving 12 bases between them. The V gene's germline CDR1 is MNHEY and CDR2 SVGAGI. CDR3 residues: CASSLRRLETQYF. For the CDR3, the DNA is TGTGCCAGCAGTCTGCGGAGGCTCGAGACCCAGTACTTC.

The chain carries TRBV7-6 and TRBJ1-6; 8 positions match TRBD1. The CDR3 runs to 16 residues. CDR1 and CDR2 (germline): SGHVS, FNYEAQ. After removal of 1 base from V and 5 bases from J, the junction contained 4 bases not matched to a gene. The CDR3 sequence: CASSLVPGQDNSPLHF. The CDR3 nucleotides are TGTGCCAGCAGCTTAGTCCCGGGACAGGATAATTCACCCCTCCACTTT.

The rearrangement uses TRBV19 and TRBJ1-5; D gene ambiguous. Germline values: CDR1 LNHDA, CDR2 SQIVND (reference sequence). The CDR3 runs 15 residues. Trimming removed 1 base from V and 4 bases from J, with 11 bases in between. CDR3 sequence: CASSIGQRLNQPQHF. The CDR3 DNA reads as TGTGCCAGTAGTATAGGGCAGCGACTTAATCAGCCCCAGCATTTT.

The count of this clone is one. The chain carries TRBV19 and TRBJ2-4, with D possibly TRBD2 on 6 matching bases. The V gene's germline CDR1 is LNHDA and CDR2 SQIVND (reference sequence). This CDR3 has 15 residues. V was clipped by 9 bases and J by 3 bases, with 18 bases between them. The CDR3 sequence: CASSLGGEDKNIQYF. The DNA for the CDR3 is TGTGCCAGCAGCCTCGGAGGGGAAGACAAAAACATTCAGTACTTC.